Each of the 9 T cell receptor beta chains below was sequenced from the same sample in a study of shared clonotypes between healthy human individuals. The assay was immunoSEQ multiplex PCR, and TCRdb's table has in-frame clones only and misses some. The data hold 2 million to 2.5 million clones, with roughly 90% observed a single time. Source material: naive CD4+ T cells from PBMCs. The sample's subset: CD45RA+ positively selected. Receptors were obtained from a man aged 18 to 35 in good health. Some clones in this sample may be carry-over from other donors' samples.

The chain is built from TRBV7-2 and TRBJ2-3, with D possibly matching TRBD1 (6 bases). V gave up 2 bases and J gave up 5 bases, with 11 bases separating them. The CDR3 is 14 residues long. CDR1 is SGHTA and CDR2 is FQGNSA in the germline V gene. The CDR3 here is CASSLRRGQDTQYF. The CDR3 DNA reads TGTGCCAGCAGCTTACGTAGGGGACAAGATACGCAGTATTTT.

The chain couples TRBV18 to TRBJ2-1, with 9 bases that match TRBD1. From germline, CDR1 is KGHSH and CDR2 LQKENI. J gave up 3 bases and V 5 bases, and 5 bases lay outside the gene matches. The CDR3 spans 15 residues. Written as DNA, the CDR3 is TGTGCCAGCTCATCGGGACAGGGAAGCTACAATGAGCAGTTCTTC. Its translation is CASSSGQGSYNEQFF.

This chain joins TRBV27 and TRBJ1-5; no reliable D call. V dropped 10 bases and J dropped 0 bases, with 16 bases sitting between them. The CDR3 length is 15 residues. Germline CDR1 MNHEY, CDR2 SMNVEV (reference sequence). The CDR3 coding sequence is TGTGCCACGCGCCCGATGAGAAATAGCAATCAGCCCCAGCATTTT. Protein sequence: CATRPMRNSNQPQHF.

The V and J genes are TRBV9 and TRBJ2-1; a possible D gene is TRBD2 (6 bases). The germline CDR1 and CDR2 sequences are SGDLS and YYNGEE. This CDR3 is built from 15 residues. V lost 3 bases to trimming and J lost 0 bases, with 10 bases between them. CDR3 DNA: TGTGCCAGCAGCGATAGCGGAAACTCCTACAATGAGCAGTTCTTC. Protein sequence: CASSDSGNSYNEQFF. Complete variable domain (other parts from reference TRBV9 and TRBJ2-1): DSGVTQTPKHLITATGQRVTLRCSPRSGDLSVYWYQQSLDQGLQFLIQYYNGEERAKGNILERFSAQQFPDLHSELNLSSLELGDSALYFCASSDSGNSYNEQFFGPGTRLTVL.

Written as DNA, the CDR3 is TGTGCCAGCAATCCGCGGGGGTCTAGCCTCGAGACCCAGTACTTC. Translating gives CASNPRGSSLETQYF. The gene calls are TRBV11-2 and TRBJ2-5; 7 positions agree with TRBD2. The length of the CDR3 is 15 residues. J gave up 5 bases and V 7 bases, and 13 bases lay outside the gene matches. The germline V gene has CDR1 SGHAT and CDR2 FQNNGV.

The rearrangement joins TRBV28 to TRBJ1-4; 7 positions match TRBD1. CDR3 length: 14 residues. The V segment lost 8 bases and the J segment 3 bases; nucleotides outside the gene matches: 6. From germline, CDR1 is MDHEN and CDR2 SYDVKM. CDR3 nucleotides: TGTGCCAGCGCTCAGGGGGGTGCTAATGAAAAACTGTTTTTT. Protein sequence: CASAQGGANEKLFF.

This chain joins TRBV7-2 and TRBJ2-3, with D perhaps matching TRBD2 (5 bases). V was shortened by 5 bases and J by 2 bases, with 17 bases between the two germline ends. The CDR3 runs 16 residues. Germline-derived CDR1 and CDR2 are SGHTA and FQGNSA. The CDR3 loop is CASSPQTGRFTDTQYF. In nucleotides, the CDR3 is TGTGCCAGCAGCCCCCAGACGGGGAGATTCACAGATACGCAGTATTTT.

The V call is TRBV7-2, the J call TRBJ2-7; D is undetermined. This CDR3 contains 14 residues. V gave up 0 bases and J gave up 3 bases, with 9 bases separating them. Per germline, CDR1 SGHTA and CDR2 FQGNSA. CDR3 region: CASSLAPEHYEQYF. In DNA, the CDR3 is TGTGCCAGCAGCTTAGCGCCGGAACACTACGAGCAGTACTTC.

As regards this clone: The same CDR3 arises from other DNA sequences in this sample as well. This chain joins TRBV5-1 and TRBJ2-2, with 9 bases aligning to TRBD2. CDR1 SGHRS and CDR2 YFSETQ come from the germline V gene. The J segment lost 2 bases and the V segment lost 4 bases, leaving 6 bases of the junction unmatched. This CDR3 has 16 amino acids. CDR3 sequence (DNA): TGCGCCAGCAGCGCCTTAGCGGGGGATAACACCGGGGAGCTGTTTTTT. Translation: CASSALAGDNTGELFF.